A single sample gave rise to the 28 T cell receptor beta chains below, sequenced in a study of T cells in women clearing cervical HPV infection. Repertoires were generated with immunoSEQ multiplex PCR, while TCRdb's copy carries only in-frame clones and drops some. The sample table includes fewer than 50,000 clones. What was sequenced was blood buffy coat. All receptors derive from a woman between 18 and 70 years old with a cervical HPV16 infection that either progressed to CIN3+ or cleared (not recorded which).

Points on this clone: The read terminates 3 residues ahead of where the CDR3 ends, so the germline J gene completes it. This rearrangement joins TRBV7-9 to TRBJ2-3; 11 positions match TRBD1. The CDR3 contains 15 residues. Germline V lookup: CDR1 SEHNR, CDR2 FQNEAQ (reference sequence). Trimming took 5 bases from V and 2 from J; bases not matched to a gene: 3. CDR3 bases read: TGTGCCAGCAGCCTGGGACAGGGGGTCACAGATACG. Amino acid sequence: CASSLGQGVTDT. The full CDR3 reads CASSLGQGVTDTQYF.

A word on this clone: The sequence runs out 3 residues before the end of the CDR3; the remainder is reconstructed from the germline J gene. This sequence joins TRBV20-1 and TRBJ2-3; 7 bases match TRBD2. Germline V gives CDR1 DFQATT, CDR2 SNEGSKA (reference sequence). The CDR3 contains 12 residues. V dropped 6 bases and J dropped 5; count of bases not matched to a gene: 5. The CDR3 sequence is CSAQGGGDTQYF. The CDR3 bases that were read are TGCAGTGCCCAAGGCGGGGGAGATACG.

The CDR3 protein is CATSENRNPTGELFF. The sequenced part of the CDR3 DNA is TGTGCCACCAGTGAGAACAGGAACCCGACCGGGGAG. This chain uses TRBV24-1 with TRBJ2-2; D might be TRBD1 (5 bases). The read halts 3 residues ahead of the CDR3 end, with the missing end drawn from the germline J gene. This CDR3 comprises 15 residues. Looked up from germline, CDR1 is KGHDR and CDR2 is SFDVKD. Trimming removed 4 bases at V and 5 bases at J, with 13 bases between.

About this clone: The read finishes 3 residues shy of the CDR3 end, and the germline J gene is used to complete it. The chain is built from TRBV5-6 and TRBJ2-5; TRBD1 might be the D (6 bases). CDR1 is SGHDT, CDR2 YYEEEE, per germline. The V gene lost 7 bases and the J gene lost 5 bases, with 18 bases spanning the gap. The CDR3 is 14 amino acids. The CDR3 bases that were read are TGTGCCAGCGGCACAACAGGGTTGGGGGAGACC. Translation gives CASGTTGLGET. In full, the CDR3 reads CASGTTGLGETQYF.

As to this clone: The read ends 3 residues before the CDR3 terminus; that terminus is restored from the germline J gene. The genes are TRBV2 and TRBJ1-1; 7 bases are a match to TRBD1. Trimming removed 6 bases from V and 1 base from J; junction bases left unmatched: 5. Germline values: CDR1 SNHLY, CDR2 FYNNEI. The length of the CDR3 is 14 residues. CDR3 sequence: CASSSGQANTEAFF. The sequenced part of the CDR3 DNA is TGTGCCAGCAGCAGCGGACAGGCGAACACTGAA.

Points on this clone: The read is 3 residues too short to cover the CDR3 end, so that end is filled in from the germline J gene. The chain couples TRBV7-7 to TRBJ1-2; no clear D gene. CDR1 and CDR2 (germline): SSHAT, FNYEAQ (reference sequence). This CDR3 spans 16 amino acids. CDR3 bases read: TGTGCCAGCAGCCCGCGCGAGGGTCTTTTCACAGATACC. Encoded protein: CASSPREGLFTDT. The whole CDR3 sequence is CASSPREGLFTDTYTF. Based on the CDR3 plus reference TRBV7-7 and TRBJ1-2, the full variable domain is GAGVSQSPRYKVTKRGQDVTLRCDPISSHATLYWYQQALGQGPEFLTYFNYEAQPDKSGLPSDRFSAERPEGSISTLTIQRTEQRDSAMYRCASSPREGLFTDTYTFGSGTRLTVV.

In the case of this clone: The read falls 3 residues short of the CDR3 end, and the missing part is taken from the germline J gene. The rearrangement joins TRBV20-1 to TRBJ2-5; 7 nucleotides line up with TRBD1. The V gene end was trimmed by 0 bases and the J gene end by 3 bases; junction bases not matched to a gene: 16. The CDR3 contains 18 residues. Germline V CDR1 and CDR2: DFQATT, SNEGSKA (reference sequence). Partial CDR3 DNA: TGCAGTGCTAGAGATTACGAGGCCCGGACCGACAGGGAAGAGACC. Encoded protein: CSARDYEARTDREET. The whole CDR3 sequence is CSARDYEARTDREETQYF.

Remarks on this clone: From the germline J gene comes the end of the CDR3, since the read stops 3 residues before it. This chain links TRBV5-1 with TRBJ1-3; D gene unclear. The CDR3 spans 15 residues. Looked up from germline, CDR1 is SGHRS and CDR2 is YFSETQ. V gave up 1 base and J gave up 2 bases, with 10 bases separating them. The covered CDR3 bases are TGCGCCAGCAGCTTGATCGGGGAGGCTGGAAACACC. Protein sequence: CASSLIGEAGNT. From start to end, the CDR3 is CASSLIGEAGNTIYF.

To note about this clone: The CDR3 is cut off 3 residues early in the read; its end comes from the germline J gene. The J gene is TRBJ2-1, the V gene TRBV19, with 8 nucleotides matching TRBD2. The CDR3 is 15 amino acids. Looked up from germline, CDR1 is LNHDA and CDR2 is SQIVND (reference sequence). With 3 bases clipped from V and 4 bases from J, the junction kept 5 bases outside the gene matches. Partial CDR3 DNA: TGTGCCAGTAGTATCACTAGCGGCAAATACAATGAG. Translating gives CASSITSGKYNE. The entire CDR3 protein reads CASSITSGKYNEQFF.

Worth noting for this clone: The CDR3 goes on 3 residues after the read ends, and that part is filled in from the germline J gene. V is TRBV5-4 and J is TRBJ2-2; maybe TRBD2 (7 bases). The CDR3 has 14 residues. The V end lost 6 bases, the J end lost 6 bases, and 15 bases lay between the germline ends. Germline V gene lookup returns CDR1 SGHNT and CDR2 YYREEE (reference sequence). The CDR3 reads CASTDGGRAGELFF. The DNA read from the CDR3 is TGTGCCAGCACAGACGGGGGGCGGGCCGGGGAG.

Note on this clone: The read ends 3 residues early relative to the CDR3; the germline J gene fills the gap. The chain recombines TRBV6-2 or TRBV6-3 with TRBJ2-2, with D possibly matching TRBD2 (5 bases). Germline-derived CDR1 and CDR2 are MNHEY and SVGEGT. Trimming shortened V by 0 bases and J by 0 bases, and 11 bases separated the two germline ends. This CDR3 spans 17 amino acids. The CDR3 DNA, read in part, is TGTGCCAGCAGTTACTCCGGCGACTACTCGAACACCGGGGAG. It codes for CASSYSGDYSNTGE. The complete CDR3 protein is CASSYSGDYSNTGELFF.

This chain's CDR3 is CASSLSPGQVYEQYF. Incomplete CDR3 DNA: TGCGCCAGCAGCTTGTCACCGGGACAGGTCTACGAG. The chain carries TRBV5-1 and TRBJ2-7; 8 bases fit TRBD1. The read comes to an end 3 residues before the CDR3 does, leaving the germline J gene to fill in the end. Trimming cost V 1 base and J 3 bases; bases outside gene matches: 6. The CDR3 extends over 15 amino acids. Germline V gives CDR1 SGHRS, CDR2 YFSETQ.

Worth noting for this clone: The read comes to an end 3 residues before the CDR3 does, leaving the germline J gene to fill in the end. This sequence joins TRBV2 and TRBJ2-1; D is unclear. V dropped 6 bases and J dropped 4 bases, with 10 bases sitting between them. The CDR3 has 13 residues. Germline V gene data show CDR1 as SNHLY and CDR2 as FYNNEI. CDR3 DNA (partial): TGTGCCAGCAGAGACATCTTATACAATGAG. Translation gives CASRDILYNE. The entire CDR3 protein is CASRDILYNEQFF.

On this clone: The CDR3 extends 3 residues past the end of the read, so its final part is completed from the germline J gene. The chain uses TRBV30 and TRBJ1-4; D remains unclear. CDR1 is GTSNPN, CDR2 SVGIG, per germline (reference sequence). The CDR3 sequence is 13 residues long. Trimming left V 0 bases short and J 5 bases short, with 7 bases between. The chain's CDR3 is CAWSVWANEKLFF. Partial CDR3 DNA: TGTGCCTGGAGTGTATGGGCGAATGAAAAA. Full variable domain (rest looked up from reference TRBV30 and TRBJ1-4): SQTIHQWPATLVQPVGSPLSLECTVEGTSNPNLYWYRQAAGRGLQLLFYSVGIGQISSEVPQNLSASRPQDRQFILSSKKLLLSDSGFYLCAWSVWANEKLFFGSGTQLSVL.

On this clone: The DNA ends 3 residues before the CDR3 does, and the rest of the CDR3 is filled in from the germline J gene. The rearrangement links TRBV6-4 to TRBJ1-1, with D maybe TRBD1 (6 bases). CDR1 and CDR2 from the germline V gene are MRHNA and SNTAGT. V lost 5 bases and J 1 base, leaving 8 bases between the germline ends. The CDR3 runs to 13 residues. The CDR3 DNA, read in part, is TGTGCCAGCAGTATGGACAGGAACACTGAA. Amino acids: CASSMDRNTE. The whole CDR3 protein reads CASSMDRNTEAFF.

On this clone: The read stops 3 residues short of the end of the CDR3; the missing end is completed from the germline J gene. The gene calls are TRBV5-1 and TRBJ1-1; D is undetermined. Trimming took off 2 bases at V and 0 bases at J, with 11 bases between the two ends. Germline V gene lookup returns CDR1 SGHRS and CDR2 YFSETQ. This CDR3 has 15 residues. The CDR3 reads CASSLQDAMNTEAFF. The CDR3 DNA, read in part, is TGCGCCAGCAGCTTACAAGATGCCATGAACACTGAA.

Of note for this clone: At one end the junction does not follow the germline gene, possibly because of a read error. CDR3 region: CASSQESGGNQPQHF. Partial CDR3 DNA: TGCGCCAGCAGCCAAGAGTCCGGGGGCAATCAGCCC. V and J are TRBV4-2 and TRBJ1-5, with D uncertain. The CDR3 end is not reached by the read, which stops 3 residues before it; the germline J gene fills it in. Germline assignment: CDR1 LGHNA and CDR2 YNFKEQ. The CDR3 loop spans 15 amino acids.

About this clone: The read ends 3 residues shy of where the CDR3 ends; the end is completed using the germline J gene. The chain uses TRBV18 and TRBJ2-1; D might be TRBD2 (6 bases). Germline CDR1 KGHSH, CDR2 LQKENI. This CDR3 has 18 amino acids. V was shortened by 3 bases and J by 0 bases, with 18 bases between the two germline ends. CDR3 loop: CASSPRRGSAFSYNEQFF. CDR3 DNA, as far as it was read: TGTGCCAGCTCACCGCGGCGGGGTAGCGCGTTCTCCTACAATGAG.

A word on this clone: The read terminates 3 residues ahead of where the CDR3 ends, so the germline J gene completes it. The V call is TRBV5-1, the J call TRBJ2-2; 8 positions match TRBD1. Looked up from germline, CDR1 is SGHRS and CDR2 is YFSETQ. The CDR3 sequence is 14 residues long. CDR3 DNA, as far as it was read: TGCGCCAGCAGCCAAGGACAGGGTAATTCACCG. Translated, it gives CASSQGQGNSP. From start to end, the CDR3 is CASSQGQGNSPLFF.

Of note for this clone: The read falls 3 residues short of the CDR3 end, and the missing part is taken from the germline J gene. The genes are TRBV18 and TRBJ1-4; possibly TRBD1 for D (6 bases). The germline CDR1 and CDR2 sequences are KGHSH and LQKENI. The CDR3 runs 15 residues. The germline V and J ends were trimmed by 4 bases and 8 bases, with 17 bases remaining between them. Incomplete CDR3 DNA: TGTGCCAGCTCACTACAACAGGGTAATCAGGAAAAA. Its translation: CASSLQQGNQEK. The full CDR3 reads CASSLQQGNQEKLFF.

The part of the CDR3 DNA that was read is TGCGCCAGCAGCAGACAGGATACCTACGAG. Its protein is CASSRQDTYE. The whole CDR3 reads CASSRQDTYEQYF. The genes are TRBV5-1 and TRBJ2-7; D may be TRBD1 (6 bases). The read is 3 residues too short to cover the CDR3 end, so that end is filled in from the germline J gene. CDR1 and CDR2 from the germline V gene are SGHRS and YFSETQ. V was shortened by 4 bases and J by 2 bases, with 10 bases between the two germline ends. The length of the CDR3 is 13 residues.

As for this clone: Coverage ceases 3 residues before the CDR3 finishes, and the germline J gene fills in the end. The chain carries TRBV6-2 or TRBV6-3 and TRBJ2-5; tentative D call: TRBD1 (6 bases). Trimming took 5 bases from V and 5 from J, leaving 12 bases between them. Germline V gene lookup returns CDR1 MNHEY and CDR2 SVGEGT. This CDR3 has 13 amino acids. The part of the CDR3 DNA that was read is TGTGCCAGCAGTACTACAGGGTTGGAGACC. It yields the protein CASSTTGLET. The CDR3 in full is CASSTTGLETQYF.

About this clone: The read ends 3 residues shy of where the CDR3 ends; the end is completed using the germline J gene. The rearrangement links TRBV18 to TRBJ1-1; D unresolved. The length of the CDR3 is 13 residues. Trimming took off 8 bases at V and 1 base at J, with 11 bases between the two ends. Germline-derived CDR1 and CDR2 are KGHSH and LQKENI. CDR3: CASKYTENTEAFF. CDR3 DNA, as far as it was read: TGTGCCAGCAAATATACAGAGAACACTGAA. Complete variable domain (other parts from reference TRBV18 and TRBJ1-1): NAGVMQNPRHLVRRRGQEARLRCSPMKGHSHVYWYRQLPEEGLKFMVYLQKENIIDESGMPKERFSAEFPKEGPSILRIQQVVRGDSAAYFCASKYTENTEAFFGQGTRLTVV.

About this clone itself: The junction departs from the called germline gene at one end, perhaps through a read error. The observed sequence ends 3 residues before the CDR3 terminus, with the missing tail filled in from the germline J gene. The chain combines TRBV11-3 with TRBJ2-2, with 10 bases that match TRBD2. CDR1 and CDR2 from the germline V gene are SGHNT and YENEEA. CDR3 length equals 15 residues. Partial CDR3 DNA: TGTGCCAGCAGCCTGGGGACTAGCGAAGTAGGGGGG. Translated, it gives CASSLGTSEVGG. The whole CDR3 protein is CASSLGTSEVGGLFF.

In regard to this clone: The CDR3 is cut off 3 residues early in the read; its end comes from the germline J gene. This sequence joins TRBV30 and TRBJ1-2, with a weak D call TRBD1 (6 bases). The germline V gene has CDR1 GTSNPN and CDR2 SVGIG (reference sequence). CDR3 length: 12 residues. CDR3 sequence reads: CAWSVRTDTYTF. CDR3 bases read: TGTGCCTGGAGTGTAAGGACAGATACC. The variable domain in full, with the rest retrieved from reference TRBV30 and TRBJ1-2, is SQTIHQWPATLVQPVGSPLSLECTVEGTSNPNLYWYRQAAGRGLQLLFYSVGIGQISSEVPQNLSASRPQDRQFILSSKKLLLSDSGFYLCAWSVRTDTYTFGSGTRLTVV.

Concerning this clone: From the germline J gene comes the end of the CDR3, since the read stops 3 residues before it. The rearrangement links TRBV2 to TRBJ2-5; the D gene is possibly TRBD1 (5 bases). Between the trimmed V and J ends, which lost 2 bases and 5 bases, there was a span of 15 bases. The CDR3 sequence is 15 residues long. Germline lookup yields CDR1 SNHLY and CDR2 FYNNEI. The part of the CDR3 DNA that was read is TGTGCCAGCAGTGAAATTCAGGGTTCTAGGGAGACC. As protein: CASSEIQGSRET. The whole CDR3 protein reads CASSEIQGSRETQYF.

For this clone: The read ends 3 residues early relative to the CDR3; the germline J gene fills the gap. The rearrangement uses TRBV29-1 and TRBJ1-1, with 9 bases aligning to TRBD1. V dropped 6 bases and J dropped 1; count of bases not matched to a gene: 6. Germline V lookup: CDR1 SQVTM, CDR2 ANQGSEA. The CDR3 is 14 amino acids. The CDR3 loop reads CSVARDRENTEAFF. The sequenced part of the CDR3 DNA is TGCAGCGTCGCCCGGGACAGGGAGAACACTGAA.

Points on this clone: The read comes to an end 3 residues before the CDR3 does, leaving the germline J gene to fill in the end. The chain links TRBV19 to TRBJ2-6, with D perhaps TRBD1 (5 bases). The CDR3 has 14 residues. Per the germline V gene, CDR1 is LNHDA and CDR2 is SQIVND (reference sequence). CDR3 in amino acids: CASSPQGFGSLLTF. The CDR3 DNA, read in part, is TGTGCCAGTAGCCCGCAGGGTTTTGGCTCACTC.